Each of the 11 T cell receptor beta chains below was sequenced from the same sample in a study of radiotherapy plus CTLA-4 blockade in lung cancer. TCRdb's table, derived via immunoSEQ multiplex PCR, lists solely in-frame clones and lacks some. Among roughly 51,000 clones, 86% were seen once, and the ten largest hold 17%. The specimen was peripheral blood, collected from a patient treated with radiotherapy plus ipilimumab. The receptors derive from a human donor with non-small cell lung cancer that progressed on radiotherapy plus ipilimumab. Some clones in this sample may be carry-over from other donors' samples.

This chain connects TRBV19 to TRBJ2-2; the D gene is possibly TRBD1 (6 bases). Germline V gene data show CDR1 as LNHDA and CDR2 as SQIVND (reference sequence). Trimming took 5 bases from V and 4 from J, leaving 14 bases between them. The CDR3 is 15 residues long. The CDR3 sequence is CASSVGNRVTGELFF. The CDR3 DNA follows: TGTGCCAGTAGTGTAGGAAACAGGGTCACCGGGGAGCTGTTTTTT.

This chain connects TRBV5-1 to TRBJ1-1; TRBD1 matches 9 bases. The germline V gene encodes CDR1 SGHRS and CDR2 YFSETQ. J lost 3 bases, V lost 2 bases, and 11 bases had no gene match. This CDR3 has 17 amino acids. The CDR3 reads CASSFRPQGAEDTEAFF. The CDR3 region has the DNA TGCGCCAGCAGCTTCAGGCCACAGGGGGCGGAGGACACTGAAGCTTTCTTT. The variable domain in full, with the rest retrieved from reference TRBV5-1 and TRBJ1-1, is KAGVTQTPRYLIKTRGQQVTLSCSPISGHRSVSWYQQTPGQGLQFLFEYFSETQRNKGNFPGRFSGRQFSNSRSEMNVSTLELGDSALYLCASSFRPQGAEDTEAFFGQGTRLTVV.

The chain is built from TRBV19 and TRBJ2-7, with 8 positions matching TRBD2. This CDR3 has 15 amino acids. V trimming: 7 bases; J trimming: 6 bases; junction bases outside the gene matches: 14. Germline V gene data show CDR1 as LNHDA and CDR2 as SQIVND (reference sequence). DNA of the CDR3: TGTGCCAGTAATTCCCATGGTAGCGGGACTGGCGAGCAGTACTTC. Its translation is CASNSHGSGTGEQYF.

The chain uses TRBV5-1 and TRBJ1-4; D is uncertain. Germline assignment: CDR1 SGHRS and CDR2 YFSETQ. V was trimmed by 3 bases and J by 7 bases, leaving 13 bases between them. This CDR3 spans 14 amino acids. CDR3 sequence reads: CASSWVGEGEKLFF. CDR3 DNA sequence: TGCGCCAGCAGCTGGGTGGGCGAAGGTGAAAAACTGTTTTTT.

This chain uses TRBV5-1 with TRBJ2-2, with D possibly TRBD1 on 5 matching bases. The germline V and J ends were trimmed by 0 bases and 3 bases, with 6 bases remaining between them. Germline V gene data show CDR1 as SGHRS and CDR2 as YFSETQ. This CDR3 has 14 residues. CDR3 amino acids: CASSLGQYTGELFF. CDR3 nucleotide sequence: TGCGCCAGCAGCTTGGGACAGTACACCGGGGAGCTGTTTTTT.

As for this clone: As the CDR3 is not closed by the conserved phenylalanine or tryptophan, this likely results from a read error. This chain connects TRBV5-1 to TRBJ1-1, with a weak D call TRBD1 (5 bases). The V end lost 0 bases, the J end lost 1 base, and 10 bases lay between the germline ends. The germline V gene has CDR1 SGHRS and CDR2 YFSETQ. The CDR3 totals 15 residues. CDR3 coding DNA: TGCGCCAGCAGCTTGGTAGCGAGGGGGAACACTGAAGCTTTCCTT. Translating gives CASSLVARGNTEAFL.

The chain joins TRBV6-5 to TRBJ1-1; no clear D gene. Germline CDR1 reads MNHEY; CDR2 reads SVGAGI. V gave up 7 bases and J gave up 1 base, with 4 bases separating them. CDR3 size: 11 residues. Written as DNA, the CDR3 is TGTGCCAGCAAACAGAACACTGAAGCTTTCTTT. Protein: CASKQNTEAFF.

The J gene is TRBJ1-1, the V gene TRBV13, with D possibly TRBD1 on 5 matching bases. The CDR3 runs 17 residues. The ends were cut back, 7 bases at V and 2 bases at J, with 23 bases in the middle. CDR1 and CDR2 from the germline V gene are PRHDT and FYEKMQ (reference sequence). The CDR3 reads CASNGGGAGMFNTEAFF. CDR3 bases: TGTGCCAGCAACGGGGGAGGGGCCGGTATGTTTAACACTGAAGCTTTCTTT.

The chain joins TRBV28 to TRBJ1-2; D call uncertain. V was clipped by 5 bases and J by 3 bases, with 7 bases between them. Germline assignment: CDR1 MDHEN and CDR2 SYDVKM. This CDR3 has 12 amino acids. The CDR3 loop is CASSPRYYGYTF. The CDR3 DNA sequence: TGTGCCAGCAGTCCTCGTTACTATGGCTACACCTTC.

This rearrangement joins TRBV4-1 to TRBJ1-2, with 9 bases that match TRBD1. Germline values: CDR1 MGHRA, CDR2 YSYEKL. This CDR3 is built from 16 residues. With 0 bases clipped from V and 4 bases from J, the junction kept 6 bases outside the gene matches. CDR3 protein: CASSQDGDRVFYGYTF. The DNA of the CDR3 is TGCGCCAGCAGCCAAGATGGGGACAGGGTTTTCTATGGCTACACCTTC.

The V call is TRBV5-1, the J call TRBJ2-1, with D hard to call. Germline V lookup: CDR1 SGHRS, CDR2 YFSETQ. The CDR3 sequence is 13 residues long. Trimming left V 0 bases short and J 9 bases short, with 10 bases between. The CDR3, as DNA: TGCGCCAGCAGCTTGGGACATGTTGGTGAGCAGTTCTTC. It is translated as CASSLGHVGEQFF. Based on the CDR3 plus reference TRBV5-1 and TRBJ2-1, the full variable domain is KAGVTQTPRYLIKTRGQQVTLSCSPISGHRSVSWYQQTPGQGLQFLFEYFSETQRNKGNFPGRFSGRQFSNSRSEMNVSTLELGDSALYLCASSLGHVGEQFFGPGTRLTVL.